Reported below is one TCR beta chain. Its antigen remains unknown. Looked up from germline, CDR1 is MRHNA and CDR2 is SNTAGT. The CDR3 has 15 amino acids. V was pared by 6 bases and J by 0 bases, with 12 bases between. The source of the sample is a study of cytomegalovirus exposure and HLA in healthy donors. Study-level findings and limits: Prior analysis indicated that the majority of TCR beta V segments exhibited productivity approximately 87% or approximately 30% of the time. Associated with cytomegalovirus, according to the listing, were 150 to 200 TCR beta chains.

The primer mix had 60 Vbeta and 13 Jbeta primers. The method was immunoSEQ multiplex PCR; TCRdb's version includes in-frame clones alone and lacks a portion of them. The table includes about 170,000 clones, roughly 84% detected once. The clonotype was recovered from a male donor in good health and CMV-seronegative. This chain connects TRBV6-4 to TRBJ2-1, with no clear D. The sequenced material came from PBMCs. The CDR3 region is CASSSQESSYNEQFF. CDR3 DNA: TGTGCCAGCAGCTCCCAGGAAAGCTCCTACAATGAGCAGTTCTTC.